This is a list of T cell receptor beta chains from one sample in a study of monozygotic twins with inflammatory bowel disease. From the 5' RACE reads, TCRdb lists one entry per CDR3 protein and no DNA. This specimen shows about 210,000 distinct CDR3 sequences; the ten leading clones hold about 8%. Sequencing used blood. The origin of the receptors is a human donor with ulcerative colitis or Crohn's disease, or a healthy co-twin of an affected twin (not recorded which). Both conserved end residues are part of each CDR3. Fields, in order: J gene, V gene, CDR3 protein.

J gene: TRBJ2-3; V gene: TRBV29-1; CDR3 protein: CSSITGSKDTQYF
J gene: TRBJ2-1; V gene: TRBV20-1; CDR3 protein: CSAREGLARSSYNEQFF
J gene: TRBJ2-1; V gene: TRBV4-3; CDR3 protein: CASSPRGTSNFNEQFF
J gene: TRBJ1-5; V gene: TRBV7-2; CDR3 protein: CASSKFPYDNQPQHF
J gene: TRBJ2-1; V gene: TRBV7-2; CDR3 protein: CASSKGRLATGNEQFF
J gene: TRBJ2-7; V gene: TRBV15; CDR3 protein: CATRAESITTYEQYF
J gene: TRBJ2-7; V gene: TRBV7-3; CDR3 protein: CASSLTGGAEQYF
J gene: TRBJ1-1; V gene: TRBV6-2/TRBV6-3; CDR3 protein: CASSHLENSQAFF
J gene: TRBJ1-1; V gene: TRBV29-1; CDR3 protein: CSAIKGARTEAFF
J gene: TRBJ2-5; V gene: TRBV10-3; CDR3 protein: CAISGVDETQYF
J gene: TRBJ2-1; V gene: TRBV5-1; CDR3 protein: CASSLEGTSLSSYNEQFF
J gene: TRBJ1-2; V gene: TRBV7-9; CDR3 protein: CASSMWGASDGYTF
J gene: TRBJ2-2; V gene: TRBV19; CDR3 protein: CASSKEGGAGELFF
J gene: TRBJ1-2; V gene: TRBV28; CDR3 protein: CASRLQGASGYTF
J gene: TRBJ2-7; V gene: TRBV12-3/TRBV12-4; CDR3 protein: CASSLGRSNEQYF
J gene: TRBJ1-1; V gene: TRBV6-5; CDR3 protein: CASQRGSTEAFF
J gene: TRBJ2-1; V gene: TRBV28; CDR3 protein: CASSFRPGWGPVFGEQFF
J gene: TRBJ2-1; V gene: TRBV5-1; CDR3 protein: CASSSGNRDEQFF
J gene: TRBJ1-5; V gene: TRBV20-1; CDR3 protein: CKSNGDQPQHF
J gene: TRBJ2-7; V gene: TRBV6-1; CDR3 protein: CASISSAGGRIYEQYF
J gene: TRBJ2-3; V gene: TRBV20-1; CDR3 protein: CSARPEDTQYF
J gene: TRBJ2-2; V gene: TRBV10-3; CDR3 protein: CAISSGQGYTGELFF
J gene: TRBJ2-1; V gene: TRBV20-1; CDR3 protein: CSATTSGGAPNEQFF
J gene: TRBJ2-2; V gene: TRBV5-1; CDR3 protein: CASSSHTNTGELFF
J gene: TRBJ2-3; V gene: TRBV29-1; CDR3 protein: CSVDLGGTDTQYF
J gene: TRBJ1-1; V gene: TRBV6-5; CDR3 protein: CASSYRGGGTEAFF
J gene: TRBJ2-7; V gene: TRBV20-1; CDR3 protein: CSAGRDSYEQYF
J gene: TRBJ2-3; V gene: TRBV3-1; CDR3 protein: CASSQDNRWVTDTQYF
J gene: TRBJ1-1; V gene: TRBV9; CDR3 protein: CASSANGNTEAFF
J gene: TRBJ1-1; V gene: TRBV12-3/TRBV12-4; CDR3 protein: CASSIIQVRGTEAFF
J gene: TRBJ1-5; V gene: TRBV20-1; CDR3 protein: CSASHSGGRGPRQPQHF
J gene: TRBJ2-7; V gene: TRBV28; CDR3 protein: CASIRSGAYEQYF
J gene: TRBJ1-5; V gene: TRBV24-1; CDR3 protein: CATSEGTAARLNQPQHF
J gene: TRBJ1-1; V gene: TRBV6-6; CDR3 protein: CASSLTKNTEAFF
J gene: TRBJ2-1; V gene: TRBV24-1; CDR3 protein: CATSDRTSGSPYNEQFF
J gene: TRBJ2-3; V gene: TRBV5-1; CDR3 protein: CASSTGDSADTQYF
J gene: TRBJ2-7; V gene: TRBV3-1; CDR3 protein: CASSPSLSGVAYEQYF
J gene: TRBJ2-3; V gene: TRBV4-2; CDR3 protein: CASSQDGGGSSTDTQYF
J gene: TRBJ2-5; V gene: TRBV20-1; CDR3 protein: CSARSDREETQYF
J gene: TRBJ2-5; V gene: TRBV5-1; CDR3 protein: CASSLSGTQAETQYF
J gene: TRBJ2-4; V gene: TRBV20-1; CDR3 protein: CSAWGTAKNIQYF
J gene: TRBJ2-7; V gene: TRBV4-2; CDR3 protein: CASSQATSREQYF
J gene: TRBJ1-1; V gene: TRBV7-9; CDR3 protein: CASSPESNEAFF
J gene: TRBJ1-3; V gene: TRBV7-9; CDR3 protein: CASSLEGVGNTIYF
J gene: TRBJ1-1; V gene: TRBV7-3; CDR3 protein: CASSSTGSTEAFF
J gene: TRBJ2-2; V gene: TRBV9; CDR3 protein: CASSSLNGPRTGELFF
J gene: TRBJ2-1; V gene: TRBV6-1; CDR3 protein: CASSEAGGLDEQFF
J gene: TRBJ1-5; V gene: TRBV6-5; CDR3 protein: CASSYGREQPQHF
J gene: TRBJ1-3; V gene: TRBV11-2; CDR3 protein: CASTPAGSAQHSGNTIYF
J gene: TRBJ1-2; V gene: TRBV18; CDR3 protein: CASSLLGGEDGYTF
J gene: TRBJ2-1; V gene: TRBV28; CDR3 protein: CASTPGGTVNSYNEQFF
J gene: TRBJ2-3; V gene: TRBV19; CDR3 protein: CASKPTGTDTQYF
J gene: TRBJ1-1; V gene: TRBV3-1; CDR3 protein: CASSSRQVDTEAFF
J gene: TRBJ2-5; V gene: TRBV28; CDR3 protein: CASSSTGTAYQETQYF
J gene: TRBJ2-7; V gene: TRBV6-5; CDR3 protein: CASSQPGLAASYEQYF